This T cell receptor beta chain was observed in a study of blood T cell repertoires in COVID-19. The overall study: Both acute and convalescent COVID-19 samples were obtained from the United States, Italy and Spain. The analysed material was cDNA or gDNA that came from T cells, B-cell-depleted T cells, or PBMCs.

This clone was seen more than once but under ten times. Trimming removed 5 bases from V and 5 bases from J, with 22 bases in between. The CDR3 totals 16 residues. CDR1 is KGHSH and CDR2 is LQKENI in the germline V gene. In the original processing: The assay estimated nucleated cells by amplifying reference gene primers. Produced via immunoSEQ multiplex PCR; TCRdb's table is partial and in-frame only. V and J calls and clone size come straight from that table; D and trimming were deduced from the DNA. The profile shows 62,000 or so clones, around three quarters of them singletons. Sequencing was carried out using peripheral blood. This chain uses TRBV18 with TRBJ2-7, with TRBD1 as a possible D gene (6 bases). The TCR originated in a human donor in a cohort sampled during active COVID-19. The CDR3 sequence is CASSDPRGVVSNEQYF. The CDR3 region has the DNA TGTGCCAGCTCAGACCCCAGGGGTGTAGTATCGAACGAGCAGTACTTC.